This entry lists 27 T cell receptor beta chains sequenced from one sample in a study of T cells in Graves' hyperthyroidism and ophthalmopathy. RNA transcripts gave rise to amplified TCR beta CDR3 regions. An initial round of RT-PCR targeting the TCR CDR3 relied on the HTBI primer set. TCRdb passed the multiplex PCR reads through MiXCR, listing each CDR3 protein once. The data contain fewer than 600,000 distinct CDR3 sequences, roughly 15% of them seen just once; the ten biggest clones take up approximately 15%. Sequencing input: blood. The origin of the receptors is a woman between 35 and 50 years old with Graves' hyperthyroidism.

Many counts were recorded for this clonotype. The gene calls are TRBV2 and TRBJ2-7, with TRBD2 identical over 8 bases. The CDR3 totals 14 residues. After removal of 6 bases from V and 3 bases from J, the junction contained 7 bases not matched to a gene. CDR1 SNHLY and CDR2 FYNNEI come from the germline V gene. The CDR3, as DNA: TGTGCCAGCAGGGGAGAAAGCGGGAGCTACGAGCAGTACTTC. It encodes CASRGESGSYEQYF.

The chain employs TRBV9 and TRBJ2-6; D unresolved. The CDR3 contains 16 residues. Trimming removed 3 bases at V and 2 bases at J, with 12 bases between. Germline CDR1 and CDR2: SGDLS and YYNGEE. The DNA of the CDR3 is TGTGCCAGCAGCGCCTCTGCCCAAACTGGGGCCAACGTCCTGACTTTC. It yields the protein CASSASAQTGANVLTF.

V usage is TRBV18 and J usage is TRBJ1-2; D remains ambiguous. The CDR3 is made up of 15 amino acids. Germline CDR1 is KGHSH and CDR2 is LQKENI. With 3 bases removed from V and 6 bases from J, the gap between germline ends came to 17 bases. CDR3 sequence reads: CASSPDWGGLNGYTF. The DNA of the CDR3 is TGTGCCAGCTCACCGGATTGGGGAGGACTAAATGGCTACACCTTC.

This clonotype was recorded many times. This chain's CDR3 is CASSFHLQALYGYTF. DNA of the CDR3: TGTGCCAGCAGTTTTCACCTACAGGCCCTCTATGGCTACACCTTC. This sequence joins TRBV28 and TRBJ1-2, with D maybe TRBD1 (5 bases). CDR1 is MDHEN and CDR2 is SYDVKM in the germline V gene. With 3 bases removed from V and 4 bases from J, the gap between germline ends came to 15 bases. This CDR3 comprises 15 residues.

This clonotype was recorded at least ten times. The rearrangement uses TRBV2 and TRBJ2-2; D gene unclear. The length of the CDR3 is 11 residues. V was clipped by 7 bases and J by 6 bases, with 6 bases between them. Germline CDR1 SNHLY, CDR2 FYNNEI. The CDR3 reads CASTGAGELFF. CDR3 nucleotides: TGTGCCAGCACCGGAGCCGGGGAGCTGTTTTTT.

A few counts support this clonotype. The genes are TRBV5-5 and TRBJ1-1, with TRBD1 matching 8 bases. This CDR3 comprises 16 residues. Germline values: CDR1 SGHKS, CDR2 YYEKEE (reference sequence). With V trimmed by 5 bases and J by 0 bases, 9 bases remained unmatched. The DNA for the CDR3 is TGTGCCAGCAGACAAGGACAGGGCACAATGAACACTGAAGCTTTCTTT. Protein product: CASRQGQGTMNTEAFF.

J is TRBJ2-1 and V is TRBV5-1; D is perhaps TRBD1 or TRBD2 (5 bases each). CDR3 length: 12 residues. With 4 bases removed from V and 10 bases from J, the gap between germline ends came to 12 bases. In germline, CDR1 is SGHRS, CDR2 YFSETQ. CDR3 DNA: TGCGCCAGCAGCGTACCGGGGCCGGAGCAGTTCTTC. Encoded protein: CASSVPGPEQFF.

This clonotype was recorded many times. The rearrangement uses TRBV30 and TRBJ2-4; D gene uncertain. Germline V lookup: CDR1 GTSNPN, CDR2 SVGIG (reference sequence). The CDR3 runs 14 residues. Trimming removed 0 bases from V and 8 bases from J, with 14 bases in between. CDR3 sequence: CAWSVNSANYIQYF. In nucleotides, the CDR3 is TGTGCCTGGAGTGTAAACTCAGCTAATTACATTCAGTACTTC.

This clonotype came up many times. The junction differs from germline at one of its ends, possibly a read error. V usage is TRBV7-9 and J usage is TRBJ2-7; TRBD1 aligns across 8 bases. Germline V gene lookup returns CDR1 SEHNR and CDR2 FQNEAQ (reference sequence). The CDR3 runs to 15 residues. The CDR3 coding sequence is TGTGCCAGCAGCCGAGCCGGGACAGGCTCCCACGAGCAGTACTTC. Its protein is CASSRAGTGSHEQYF. Using reference TRBV7-9 and TRBJ2-7 for the parts outside the CDR3, the full variable domain is DTGVSQNPRHKITKRGQNVTFRCDPISEHNRLYWYRQTLGQGPEFLTYFQNEAQLEKSRLLSDRFSAERPKGSFSTLEIQRTEQGDSAMYLCASSRAGTGSHEQYFGPGTRLTVT.

The chain is built from TRBV9 and TRBJ2-5, with 8 bases matching TRBD2. The germline CDR1 and CDR2 sequences are SGDLS and YYNGEE. The V and J ends lost 3 bases and 2 bases, in that order; junction bases with no gene match: 9. The CDR3 contains 16 residues. This CDR3 is CASSETLTSVQETQYF. CDR3 DNA: TGTGCCAGCAGCGAGACCCTGACTAGCGTTCAAGAGACCCAGTACTTC.

This clonotype was counted only a few times. This rearrangement joins TRBV10-3 to TRBJ2-7, with TRBD2 matching over 10 bases. The CDR3 runs 16 residues. V lost 7 bases to trimming and J lost 4 bases; unmatched junction nucleotides: 13. Germline lookup yields CDR1 ENHRY and CDR2 SYGVKD. The CDR3 bases are TGTGCCATCAAAGATCATCGACTAGCGGGCGATTACGAGCAGTACTTC. This codes for CAIKDHRLAGDYEQYF.

In this sample, this clonotype turned up many times. The chain uses TRBV20-1 and TRBJ2-7; no clear D. Germline-derived CDR1 and CDR2 are DFQATT and SNEGSKA (reference sequence). This CDR3 has 12 amino acids. Trimming took 6 bases from V and 5 from J, leaving 14 bases between them. CDR3 DNA sequence: TGCAGTGCCCCCCAGCTTCGGGACGAGCAGTACTTC. Translated, it gives CSAPQLRDEQYF.

This clonotype was detected ten times or more. This sequence joins TRBV7-2 and TRBJ2-5; no reliable D call. There are 13 residues in the CDR3. Germline CDR1 reads SGHTA; CDR2 reads FQGNSA. Trimming stripped 4 bases from V and 3 bases from J, with 9 bases between. For the CDR3, the DNA is TGTGCCAGCAGCTCCTATACCGAAGAGACCCAGTACTTC. Protein: CASSSYTEETQYF.

This clonotype turned up a few times. The chain uses TRBV28 and TRBJ2-2; 8 bases match TRBD2. V was pared by 4 bases and J by 5 bases, with 3 bases of the junction left unmatched. The CDR3 sequence is 14 residues long. Germline V gives CDR1 MDHEN, CDR2 SYDVKM. The DNA for the CDR3 is TGTGCCAGCAGTTCCCGGGGGGGAACCGGGGAGCTGTTTTTT. Amino acids: CASSSRGGTGELFF.

This clonotype was picked up many times. V and J are TRBV5-1 and TRBJ2-1, with TRBD1 identical over 10 bases. In germline, CDR1 is SGHRS, CDR2 YFSETQ. CDR3 length: 15 residues. V shed 3 bases, J shed 6 bases, and the junction held 6 bases outside the gene matches. CDR3 residues: CASSSDRGNPNEQFF. The CDR3 DNA reads as TGCGCCAGCAGCTCGGACAGGGGGAATCCCAATGAGCAGTTCTTC.

This clonotype appeared many times. The chain joins TRBV28 to TRBJ2-2; D assignment may be TRBD1 or TRBD2 (5 bases each). Germline V gene lookup returns CDR1 MDHEN and CDR2 SYDVKM. The length of the CDR3 is 15 residues. V dropped 6 bases and J dropped 1 base, with 12 bases sitting between them. CDR3 sequence reads: CASRSGAQNTGELFF. The CDR3, as DNA: TGTGCCAGCAGATCCGGGGCGCAGAACACCGGGGAGCTGTTTTTT.

This clonotype was detected many times. CDR3 sequence reads: CASSVGVGGTEAFF. CDR3 nucleotide sequence: TGTGCCAGCAGTGTCGGCGTGGGCGGCACTGAAGCTTTCTTT. V is TRBV11-2 and J is TRBJ1-1; the D is unclear. CDR1 and CDR2 (germline): SGHAT, FQNNGV. CDR3 length: 14 amino acids. Trimming shortened V by 6 bases and J by 4 bases, and 15 bases separated the two germline ends.

Ten or more counts support this clonotype. The chain uses TRBV2 and TRBJ2-1, with a tentative D call TRBD2 (5 bases). Between the trimmed V and J ends, which lost 7 bases and 7 bases, there was a span of 11 bases. This CDR3 has 12 residues. Germline CDR1 SNHLY, CDR2 FYNNEI. CDR3 bases: TGTGCCAGCATCCGAGGGTATAATGAGCAGTTCTTC. The encoded protein is CASIRGYNEQFF. Variable domain in full (rest from reference TRBV2 and TRBJ2-1): EPEVTQTPSHQVTQMGQEVILRCVPISNHLYFYWYRQILGQKVEFLVSFYNNEISEKSEIFDDQFSVERPDGSNFTLKIRSTKLEDSAMYFCASIRGYNEQFFGPGTRLTVL.

There are many counts of this clonotype. The genes are TRBV28 and TRBJ2-1, with 10 positions matching TRBD2. Germline V gene sequence: CDR1 MDHEN, CDR2 SYDVKM. The CDR3 is 19 residues long. V shed 3 bases and J 2 bases; nucleotides not matched to a gene: 13. The CDR3 protein is CASSLMLAGVGGPYNEQFF. Written as DNA, the CDR3 is TGTGCCAGCAGTTTGATGCTAGCGGGAGTGGGGGGCCCCTACAATGAGCAGTTCTTC.

This chain connects TRBV4-2 to TRBJ2-7, with D tentatively TRBD2 (5 bases). The CDR3 loop spans 14 amino acids. V lost 4 bases to trimming and J lost 0 bases, with 10 bases between them. Germline CDR1 reads LGHNA; CDR2 reads YNFKEQ. CDR3 residues: CASSPGISSYEQYF. The CDR3 bases are TGTGCCAGCAGCCCGGGGATTAGCTCCTACGAGCAGTACTTC.

This clonotype was counted ten times or more. The V gene is TRBV28, the J gene TRBJ2-3, with D hard to call. Germline V CDR1 and CDR2: MDHEN, SYDVKM. The CDR3 length is 16 residues. Trimming removed 7 bases at V and 6 bases at J, with 23 bases between. For the CDR3, the DNA is TGTGCCAGCAATTTGCTCTGGGATGGCCCCACGGATACGCAGTATTTT. Protein sequence: CASNLLWDGPTDTQYF.

The chain is built from TRBV5-1 and TRBJ2-7; 11 nucleotides agree with TRBD1. The CDR3 extends over 14 amino acids. Per the germline V gene, CDR1 is SGHRS and CDR2 is YFSETQ. V dropped 5 bases and J dropped 7; count of bases not matched to a gene: 8. CDR3 sequence (DNA): TGCGCCAGCAGAACCCCTGGGACAGGGGGAGAGCAGTACTTC. Residues: CASRTPGTGGEQYF.

This clonotype was counted at least ten times. This chain uses TRBV24-1 with TRBJ2-1, with D maybe TRBD2 (6 bases). The CDR3 runs 17 residues. Per the germline V gene, CDR1 is KGHDR and CDR2 is SFDVKD. The germline V and J ends were trimmed by 4 bases and 0 bases, with 15 bases remaining between them. CDR3 loop: CATSDPLAESSYNEQFF. CDR3 nucleotide sequence: TGTGCCACCAGTGACCCTTTAGCGGAGAGCTCCTACAATGAGCAGTTCTTC.

By sample fraction, this clonotype is medium-sized (0.01 to 0.1%). CDR3 sequence: CASSLGRGTEAFF. The CDR3 nucleotides read TGTGCCAGCTCCCTCGGACGGGGAACTGAAGCTTTCTTT. The V call is TRBV13, the J call TRBJ1-1, with D unresolved. V dropped 8 bases and J dropped 5 bases, with 15 bases sitting between them. The length of the CDR3 is 13 residues. The germline V gene has CDR1 PRHDT and CDR2 FYEKMQ (reference sequence).

This clonotype was counted between two and nine times. The V call is TRBV13, the J call TRBJ2-7, with 8 bases lining up with TRBD1. The germline CDR1 and CDR2 sequences are PRHDT and FYEKMQ (reference sequence). V was pared by 5 bases and J by 2 bases, with 8 bases of the junction left unmatched. The CDR3 loop spans 15 amino acids. CDR3 nucleotides: TGTGCCAGCAGCGCCCGCGGACAGGGAACCTACGAGCAGTACTTC. The encoded protein is CASSARGQGTYEQYF.

This clonotype was detected only a few times. V usage is TRBV7-9 and J usage is TRBJ2-7; D uncertain. The germline gives CDR1 SEHNR, CDR2 FQNEAQ (reference sequence). This CDR3 spans 12 amino acids. Trimming removed 5 bases at V and 4 bases at J, with 9 bases between. CDR3 in DNA: TGTGCCAGCAGCACACTATTGTACGAGCAGTACTTC. Protein product: CASSTLLYEQYF. The variable domain in full, with the rest retrieved from reference TRBV7-9 and TRBJ2-7, is DTGVSQNPRHKITKRGQNVTFRCDPISEHNRLYWYRQTLGQGPEFLTYFQNEAQLEKSRLLSDRFSAERPKGSFSTLEIQRTEQGDSAMYLCASSTLLYEQYFGPGTRLTVT.

The genes are TRBV18 and TRBJ2-2; maybe TRBD1 (6 bases). From germline, CDR1 is KGHSH and CDR2 LQKENI. The V gene lost 1 base and the J gene lost 1 base, with 7 bases spanning the gap. The CDR3 covers 15 residues. For the CDR3, the DNA is TGTGCCAGCTCACCACAGGGACAGAACACCGGGGAGCTGTTTTTT. Translated, it gives CASSPQGQNTGELFF.